This T cell receptor beta chain is drawn from a study of molecular identifiers for immune sequencing clone quantification. Findings of the study overall: Underestimated sizes of highly expanded clones could result from identical TCR molecules that share a barcode.

V was cut by 4 bases and J by 4 bases, with 18 bases left in between. CDR3 size: 17 residues. Per germline, CDR1 SGHRS and CDR2 YFSETQ. This clonotype was counted at least ten times. Its target is not known. Libraries of naive CD8 cells were prepared from 20,000 to 1,000,000 sorted cells using 10%, 30% or 50% RNA. Both previously described methods and listed TCR primers were employed to make bulk TCR libraries. One entry per CDR3 protein results from TCRdb running MiXCR on the PCR reads. The repertoire holds some 650,000 distinct CDR3 sequences, with approximately 20% as singletons. This TCR derives from a human donor in good health. Some libraries in this study had Jurkat cell RNA spiked in. Sequenced input: naive CD8+ T cells from blood, with Jurkat cell RNA spiked in. Specified subset: FACS-sorted CD8+CD4-CCR7+CD45RA+ naive T cells. J is TRBJ1-6 and V is TRBV5-1; D gene unclear. CDR3 sequence: CASSVKTRNDYNSPLHF. The CDR3 DNA is TGCGCCAGCAGCGTTAAAACAAGGAACGATTATAATTCACCCCTCCACTTT.